A single T cell receptor beta chain is shown here with its context. No antigen is known for it. This specimen belongs to a study of a mutant IDH1 vaccine in newly diagnosed glioma. As for the study in general: Weeks 1, 3, 5, 7, 11, 15, 19 and 23 were when patients received their eight vaccinations. Earlier care involved radiotherapy, temozolomide, or both, and the majority received both. Vaccination followed radiotherapy alone by 4-6 weeks, or accompanied temozolomide cycles.

V dropped 4 bases and J dropped 10; count of bases not matched to a gene: 12. This CDR3 comprises 15 residues. Germline lookup yields CDR1 MNHEY and CDR2 SMNVEV (reference sequence). Libraries were prepared by immunoSEQ multiplex PCR; TCRdb keeps only in-frame clonotypes and omits some of them. The data show around 30,000 clones, around 80% seen once. Time point described: week 23, last vaccination. Doses comprised 300 ug of mutant IDH1 20-mer peptide each, plus topical imiquimod. Each astrocytoma in the donors was new, WHO grade 3 or 4, IDH1-mutant and ATRX-lost. The rearrangement uses TRBV27 and TRBJ1-1; 10 bases are a match to TRBD1. This receptor was obtained from a woman younger than 35 with glioma. Sequenced here: PBMCs, sampled from a glioma patient whose treatment included an IDH1 peptide vaccine. Here the CDR3 DNA reads TGTGCCAGCAGTTCTCCGGGACAGGGGAAGGTTGGAGCTTTCTTT. The encoded protein is CASSSPGQGKVGAFF.